At least ten counts were recorded for the clone carrying this T cell receptor beta chain. Its specificity is not known. The data belong to a study of CD8+CD57+ T cells in acquired aplastic anemia. Study-level background: Mean DNA quantity obtained from sorted CD4+ and CD8+ cells was about 3 ug. Healthy donors averaged roughly 11 million reads for CD4+ cells.

CDR3 and TCR beta VDJ profiling relied on a genomic DNA template. Via MiXCR, TCRdb re-called the reads, giving one row per CDR3 protein. This table holds 35,000 to 45,000 distinct CDR3 sequences, 55% to 80% found once. Study outcomes and limitations: Patients had around 30 CD8+ CDR3 sequences in common with controls (the shared set). No significant patient-versus-control difference appeared in CD8+ Simpson's diversity.

Trimming took off 5 bases at V and 6 bases at J, with 16 bases between the two ends. CDR1 LNHDA and CDR2 SQIVND come from the germline V gene (reference sequence). This CDR3 has 15 amino acids. This clonotype was sampled from a human donor in good health, serving as a control. This chain joins TRBV19 and TRBJ1-4; D is perhaps TRBD1 (5 bases). The source material was sorted CD4+, CD8+, or CD8+CD57+ T cells (not recorded which) from PBMCs. Written as DNA, the CDR3 is TGTGCCAGTAGTCCTAAAGGGGCGCCATATGAAAAACTGTTTTTT. Amino acids: CASSPKGAPYEKLFF.